The 8 T cell receptor beta chains reported below all come from one sample, sequenced in a study of T cells in Graves' hyperthyroidism and ophthalmopathy. TCR beta CDR3 region amplification was performed from RNA transcripts. HTBI primers were employed in a first-round RT-PCR of the TCR CDR3. TCRdb fed the multiplex PCR reads into MiXCR, producing one record per CDR3 protein. The sample holds 700,000 to 850,000 distinct CDR3 sequences, about 35% seen once. Material: blood. The source of these receptors is a woman aged 40-49 years with Graves' hyperthyroidism.

As to this clonotype: Germline is not matched at one junction end, which may reflect a read error. J is TRBJ1-1 and V is TRBV10-2; no reliable D call. The CDR3 spans 11 residues. The V gene's germline CDR1 is WSHSY and CDR2 SAAADI. Written as DNA, the CDR3 is TGTGCCAGCAGAGAAAGAACGGAAGCTTTCTTT. Residues: CASRERTEAFF.

Comments on this clonotype: The conserved final phenylalanine or tryptophan is absent from the CDR3, which likely points to a read error. The DNA is left out, because the CDR3 cannot be placed on it with certainty; the CDR3 is given as TCRdb lists it. The rearrangement links TRBV7-8 to TRBJ1-3. The CDR3 has 9 residues if both end residues are counted. CDR1 SGHVS and CDR2 FQNEAQ come from the germline V gene. The CDR3 is CASSLAGLA.

Comments on this clonotype: A much larger clone lies a single base off, so this may be a read error. The chain combines TRBV29-1 with TRBJ1-1; D might be TRBD1 (6 bases). The CDR3 loop spans 12 amino acids. The V and J ends lost 4 bases and 6 bases respectively, with 12 bases between them. The V gene's germline CDR1 is SQVTM and CDR2 ANQGSEA. CDR3 nucleotide sequence: TGCAGCGTTGGAGTACGGGGGCCTGAAGCTTTCTTT. It is translated as CSVGVRGPEAFF.

On this clonotype itself: This may stem from a read error, because a much larger clone lies one nucleotide away. The genes are TRBV7-2 and TRBJ2-5, with 8 bases aligning to TRBD2. CDR3 length: 15 amino acids. J lost 4 bases, V lost 5 bases, and 9 bases had no gene match. CDR1 is SGHTA, CDR2 FQGNSA, per germline. The CDR3: CASSPWDGRAETQYF. As DNA, the CDR3 is TGTGCCAGCAGCCCATGGGACGGGAGGGCAGAGACCCAGTACTTC.

This clonotype was seen a single time. One end of the junction is discordant with germline, which a read error may explain. The chain has TRBV11-2 and TRBJ1-2; the D gene is possibly TRBD1 (5 bases). CDR1 SGHAT and CDR2 FQNNGV come from the germline V gene. CDR3 length: 15 residues. The CDR3 DNA reads as TGCGCCAGCAGCCAAGATTTGACACAGGATTATGGCTACACCTTC. Its protein product is CASSQDLTQDYGYTF.

CDR3 DNA: TGTGCCAGCAGCAGCGCCCGGGACAGGGACGGAAACACCATATATTTT. Amino acid sequence: CASSSARDRDGNTIYF. V gene TRBV12-3 or TRBV12-4 combines with J gene TRBJ1-3; 9 bases map to TRBD1. V lost 6 bases to trimming and J lost 4 bases; unmatched junction nucleotides: 10. CDR3 length equals 16 residues.

This clonotype has a handful of counts. The chain couples TRBV25-1 to TRBJ2-7, with TRBD1 matching over 12 bases. V shed 7 bases and J 7 bases; nucleotides not matched to a gene: 17. Germline CDR1 is MGHDK and CDR2 is SYGVNS. The CDR3 length is 17 residues. The CDR3 sequence: CASTYRIRDRGLGEQYF. CDR3 coding DNA: TGTGCCAGCACCTACCGGATCCGGGACAGGGGGCTGGGGGAGCAGTACTTC.

This clonotype appeared many times. The chain joins TRBV10-3 to TRBJ2-2; 10 bases agree with TRBD1. CDR3 length equals 15 residues. Germline lookup yields CDR1 ENHRY and CDR2 SYGVKD. V shed 6 bases and J 4 bases; nucleotides not matched to a gene: 5. CDR3 protein: CAIRSGQGSTGELFF. The CDR3, as DNA: TGTGCCATCAGATCGGGACAGGGGAGCACCGGGGAGCTGTTTTTT.